This T cell receptor (beta chain) was recorded in a study of Graves' ophthalmopathy and Graves' hyperthyroidism. Amplified TCR beta CDR3 regions were obtained using RNA transcripts as template. Second-round multiplex PCR followed a first-round RT-PCR using HTBI primers. TCRdb reanalysed the multiplex PCR reads using MiXCR and keeps one entry per CDR3 protein. This repertoire shows a few hundred thousand distinct CDR3 sequences, 20% to 25% found once; its top ten account for 35% to 55%. With 3 bases clipped from V and 5 bases from J, the junction kept 6 bases outside the gene matches. Germline assignment: CDR1 DFQATT and CDR2 SNEGSKA (reference sequence). The CDR3 is 13 residues long.

This receptor was obtained from a woman in her fifties or sixties with Graves' ophthalmopathy. The chain links TRBV20-1 to TRBJ1-1; TRBD1 matches at 7 bases. Sequencing was performed on peripheral blood. The CDR3 DNA reads as TGCAGTGCTAGGGAAGGGGGCAGGACTGAAGCTTTCTTT. As protein: CSAREGGRTEAFF.